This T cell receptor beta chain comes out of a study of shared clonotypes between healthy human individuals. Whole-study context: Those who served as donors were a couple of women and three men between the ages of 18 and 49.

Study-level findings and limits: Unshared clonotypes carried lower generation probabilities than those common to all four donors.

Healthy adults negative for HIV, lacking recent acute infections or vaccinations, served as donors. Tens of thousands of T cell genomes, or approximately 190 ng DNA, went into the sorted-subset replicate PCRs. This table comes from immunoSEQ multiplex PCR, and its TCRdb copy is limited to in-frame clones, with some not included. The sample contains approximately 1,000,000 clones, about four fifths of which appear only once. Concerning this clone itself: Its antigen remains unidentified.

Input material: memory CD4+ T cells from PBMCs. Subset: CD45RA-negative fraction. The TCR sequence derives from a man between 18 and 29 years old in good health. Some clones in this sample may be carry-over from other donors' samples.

CDR3 DNA: TGTGCCAGCAGCTTGACTTCCGGGACTAGCGGGAGGAATGAGCAGTTCTTC. As protein: CASSLTSGTSGRNEQFF. The V call is TRBV7-2, the J call TRBJ2-1; 15 bases match TRBD2. Trimming removed 3 bases from V and 7 bases from J; junction bases left unmatched: 7. The CDR3 runs 17 residues. The germline V gene encodes CDR1 SGHTA and CDR2 FQGNSA.